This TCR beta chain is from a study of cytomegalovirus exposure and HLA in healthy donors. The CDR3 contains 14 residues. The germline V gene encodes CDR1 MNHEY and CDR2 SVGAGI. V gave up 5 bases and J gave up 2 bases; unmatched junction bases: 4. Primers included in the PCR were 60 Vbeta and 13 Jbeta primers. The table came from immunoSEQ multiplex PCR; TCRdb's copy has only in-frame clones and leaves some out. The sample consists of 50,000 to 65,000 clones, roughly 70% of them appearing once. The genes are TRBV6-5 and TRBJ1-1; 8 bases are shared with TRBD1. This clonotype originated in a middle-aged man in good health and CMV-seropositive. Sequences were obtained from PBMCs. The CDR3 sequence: CASSLRGPNTEAFF. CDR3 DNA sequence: TGTGCCAGCAGTCTCAGGGGGCCTAACACTGAAGCTTTCTTT.